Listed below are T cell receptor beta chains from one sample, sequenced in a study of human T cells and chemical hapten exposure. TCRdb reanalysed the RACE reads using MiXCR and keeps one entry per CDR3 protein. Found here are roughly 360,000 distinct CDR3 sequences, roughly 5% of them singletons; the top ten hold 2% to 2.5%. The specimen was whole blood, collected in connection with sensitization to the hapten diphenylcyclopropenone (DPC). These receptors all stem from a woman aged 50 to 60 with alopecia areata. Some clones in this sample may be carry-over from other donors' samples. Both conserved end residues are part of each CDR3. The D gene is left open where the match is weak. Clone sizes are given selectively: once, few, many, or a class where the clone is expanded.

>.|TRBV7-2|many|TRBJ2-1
TGTGCCAGCAGCTTAGTGGAGGGAGTAGTGGAGCAGTTCTTC
CASSLVEGVVEQFF
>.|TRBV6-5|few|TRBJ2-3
TGTGCCAGCACCGACGGGGTTTTGAGCACAGATACGCAGTATTTT
CASTDGVLSTDTQYF
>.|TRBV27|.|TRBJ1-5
TGTGCCAGCAGCCAAGGGGTTATCGGCAATCAGCCCCAGCATTTT
CASSQGVIGNQPQHF
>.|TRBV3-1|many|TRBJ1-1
TGTGCCAGCACTTCCGAGGGGGTACACACTGAAGCTTTCTTT
CASTSEGVHTEAFF
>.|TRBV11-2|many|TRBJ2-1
TGTGCCAGCACCCTAATCGGTCATGAGCAGTTCTTC
CASTLIGHEQFF
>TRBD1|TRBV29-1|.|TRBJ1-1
TGCAGCGTGCGTAAGCAGGGGGCGGAAACTGAAGCTTTCTTT
CSVRKQGAETEAFF
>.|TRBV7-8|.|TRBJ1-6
TGTGCCAGCAGCTTAGGTAGCCGGTCACCCCTCCACTTT
CASSLGSRSPLHF
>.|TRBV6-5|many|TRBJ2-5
TGTGCCAGCAGTTACTATAGCGGAGCCGGAGAGACCCAGTACTTC
CASSYYSGAGETQYF
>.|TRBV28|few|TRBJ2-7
TGTGCCAGCAGTTTATCAGGGACAAAGTACGAGCAGTACTTC
CASSLSGTKYEQYF
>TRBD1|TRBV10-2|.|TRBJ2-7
TGCGCCAGCAATCCAACCGGGACAGGAGACGAGCAGTACTTC
CASNPTGTGDEQYF
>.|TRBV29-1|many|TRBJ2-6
TGCAGTATAGGAGTCTCTGGGGCCAACGTCCTGACTTTC
CSIGVSGANVLTF
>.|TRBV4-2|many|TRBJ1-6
TGTGCCAGCAGCCAAGAATTAAGGCAGAGGGTTGCACCCCTCCACTTT
CASSQELRQRVAPLHF
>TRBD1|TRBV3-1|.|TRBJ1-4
TGTGCCAGCAGCCAAGGCCAAGGGGGCTCCGACCATGAAAAACTGTTTTTT
CASSQGQGGSDHEKLFF
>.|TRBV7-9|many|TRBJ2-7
TGTGCCAGCAGCCTCGACACAACTTTTTCCTACGAGCAGTACTTC
CASSLDTTFSYEQYF
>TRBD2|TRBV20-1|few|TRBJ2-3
TGCAGTGCTAGGCCGCGGGGGTCGATCACAGATACGCAGTATTTT
CSARPRGSITDTQYF
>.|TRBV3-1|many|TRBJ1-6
TGTGCCAGCAGCCAGAGGGGGAATTCACCCCTCCACTTT
CASSQRGNSPLHF
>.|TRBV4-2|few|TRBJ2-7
TGTGCCAGCAGCCAAGATGGGCGGGCTAGCTCCTACGAGCAGTACTTC
CASSQDGRASSYEQYF
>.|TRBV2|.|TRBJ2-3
TGTGCCAGCAGCCTACCGGGACTTACATCCACAGATACGCAGTATTTT
CASSLPGLTSTDTQYF
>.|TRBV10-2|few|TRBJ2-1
TGCGCCAGCAGTGGCCTCAACGAGGTCTATGAGCAGTTCTTC
CASSGLNEVYEQFF
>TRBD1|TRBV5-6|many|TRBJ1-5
TGTGCCAGCAGCTTAGGGGGCAGCCCTCAGCCCCAGCATTTT
CASSLGGSPQPQHF
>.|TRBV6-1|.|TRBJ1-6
TGTGCCAGCAGTGAAGTAGGCGGAAAATTCGCCTATAATTCACCCCTCCACTTT
CASSEVGGKFAYNSPLHF
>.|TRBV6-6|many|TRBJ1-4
TGTGCCAGCAGTTACGCGAAGGAACAGATCAATGAAAAACTGTTTTTT
CASSYAKEQINEKLFF
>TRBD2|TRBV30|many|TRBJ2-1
TGTGCCCATACTAGCGGGAGCCGTTACAATGAGCAGTTCTTC
CAHTSGSRYNEQFF
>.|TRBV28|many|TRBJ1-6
TGTGCCAGCAGTTGGAGCTCCTATAATTCACCCCTCCACTTT
CASSWSSYNSPLHF
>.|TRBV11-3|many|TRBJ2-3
TGTGCCAGCAGCTTAGGGCTAGCAGATACGCAGTATTTT
CASSLGLADTQYF
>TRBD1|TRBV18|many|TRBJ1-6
TGTGCCAGCTCACCAAGGGGACAGATGGGGTCACCCCTCCACTTT
CASSPRGQMGSPLHF
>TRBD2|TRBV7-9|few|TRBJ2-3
TGTGCCAGCAGCTCCGGGACTAGCGGGTCAGATACGCAGTATTTT
CASSSGTSGSDTQYF
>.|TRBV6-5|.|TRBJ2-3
TGTGCCAGCACCGCGGGGCGGGGTTCCACAGATACGCAGTATTTT
CASTAGRGSTDTQYF
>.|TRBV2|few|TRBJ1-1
TGTGCCAGCAGTGAAATAGGGCAGGAGGACACTGAAGCTTTCTTT
CASSEIGQEDTEAFF
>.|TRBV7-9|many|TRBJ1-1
TGTGCCAGCAGCAGTCAAACAGGGCCGGCTGAAGCTTTCTTT
CASSSQTGPAEAFF
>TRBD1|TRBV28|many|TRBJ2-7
TGTGCCAGCAGTTACCGGGACAGGGAGATTGGGGAGCAGTACTTC
CASSYRDREIGEQYF
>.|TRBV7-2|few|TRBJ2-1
TGTGCCAGCAGCCCCCGGCCCGGGAATGAGCAGTTCTTC
CASSPRPGNEQFF
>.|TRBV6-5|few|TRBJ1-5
TGTGCCAGCAGCGAATATGGACGGACCTATAGCAATCAGCCCCAGCATTTT
CASSEYGRTYSNQPQHF
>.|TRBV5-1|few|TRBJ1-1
TGCGCCAGCAGCTTGGGGGGACTGCGCCGTACCACTGAAGCTTTCTTT
CASSLGGLRRTTEAFF
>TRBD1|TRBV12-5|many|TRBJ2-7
TGTGCTAGTGGTCCCCCCAGGGGGCCAGACGAGCAGTACTTC
CASGPPRGPDEQYF
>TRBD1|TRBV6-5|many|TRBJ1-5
TGTGCCAGCAGGAAGGAGGGGGCAGGTCAGCCCCAGCATTTT
CASRKEGAGQPQHF
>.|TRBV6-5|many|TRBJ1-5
TGTGCCAGCAAAAGGACGGTGGGGGAACCCCAGCATTTT
CASKRTVGEPQHF
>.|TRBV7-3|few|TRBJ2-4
TGTGCCAGCAGCCCCTTAAAAGGTCCGGGACTAGCCAAAAACATTCAGTACTTC
CASSPLKGPGLAKNIQYF
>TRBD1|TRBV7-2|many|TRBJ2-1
TGTGCCAGCAGTCCGACAGGGGCTTCCGGAAATGAGCAGTTCTTC
CASSPTGASGNEQFF
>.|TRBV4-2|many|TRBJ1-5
TGTGCCAGCAGCCAAGATAGGGGGACCAATCAGCCCCAGCATTTT
CASSQDRGTNQPQHF
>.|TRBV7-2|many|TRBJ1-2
TGTGCCAGCAGCTCCTACCTTACTGATTATGGCTACACCTTC
CASSSYLTDYGYTF
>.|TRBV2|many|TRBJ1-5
TGTGCCAGCAGTGAGCGTGGGACCCGAAATCAGCCCCAGCATTTT
CASSERGTRNQPQHF
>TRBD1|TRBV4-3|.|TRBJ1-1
TGCGCCAGCAGCCCGCGGGCCAGGGGGACTGAAGCTTTCTTT
CASSPRARGTEAFF
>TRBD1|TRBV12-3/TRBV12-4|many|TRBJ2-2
TGTGCCAGCAGGATGGGACAGGGGGCGGGCGGGGAGCTGTTTTTT
CASRMGQGAGGELFF
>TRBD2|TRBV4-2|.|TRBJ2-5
TGTGCCAGCAGCCCCCCGACTAGCGGGGGCTACCAAGAGACCCAGTACTTC
CASSPPTSGGYQETQYF
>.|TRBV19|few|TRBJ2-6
TGTGCCAGTAGTATAACCAGGGTTGCCAACGTCCTGACTTTC
CASSITRVANVLTF
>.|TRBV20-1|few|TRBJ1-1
TGCAGTGCTATTCAAGACGCACACACTGAAGCTTTCTTT
CSAIQDAHTEAFF
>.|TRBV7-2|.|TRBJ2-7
TGTGCCAGCAGCTTAGAGATTACAAGCGAGCAGTACTTC
CASSLEITSEQYF
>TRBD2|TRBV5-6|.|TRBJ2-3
TGTGCCAGCAGCGGATCCTCTAGCGGGACGGGCGGAGATACGCAGTATTTT
CASSGSSSGTGGDTQYF
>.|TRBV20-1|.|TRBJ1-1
TGCAGTGCTAGAGGCGGGGTCACTGAAGCTTTCTTT
CSARGGVTEAFF
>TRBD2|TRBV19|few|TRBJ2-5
TGTGCCAGTAGTATAGGAGCGGGGGGGGAAGGACTGGAGACCCAGTACTTC
CASSIGAGGEGLETQYF
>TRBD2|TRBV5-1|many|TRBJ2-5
TGCGCCAGCAGCTTGGGACTAGCGGGGGGGCCGGAGACCCAGTACTTC
CASSLGLAGGPETQYF
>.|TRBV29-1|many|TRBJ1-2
TGCAGCGCCGGGAGCCATAACTATGGCTACACCTTC
CSAGSHNYGYTF